The sequence of this T cell receptor (beta chain) was determined in a study of blood T cells in healthy people across ages. Then a second PCR, running roughly 7 to 11 cycles, was carried out with a sample-barcoded 5' primer and a J-beta primer mix. TCRdb called the 5' RACE reads again in MiXCR, with one record for every CDR3 protein. The sample carries hundreds of thousands of distinct CDR3 sequences, 20% to 30% recorded once. In this sample, this clonotype turned up a few times. This CDR3 is 17 amino acids long. The V segment lost 2 bases and the J segment 0 bases; nucleotides outside the gene matches: 10. Germline CDR1 and CDR2: DFQATT and SNEGSKA (reference sequence). The sample, about 9.2 milliliters of peripheral blood, was drawn from each donor. The same sample was also studied in work on T cells of mothers and their children.

Sequences were obtained from blood. The source of this sequence is a boy between 10 and 17 years old in good health. The V call is TRBV20-1, the J call TRBJ1-2, with 9 bases lining up with TRBD1. Here the CDR3 DNA reads TGCAGTGCTAGACCCCCCCCTGGGACAGGGACTAACTATGGCTACACCTTC. This translates into CSARPPPGTGTNYGYTF.